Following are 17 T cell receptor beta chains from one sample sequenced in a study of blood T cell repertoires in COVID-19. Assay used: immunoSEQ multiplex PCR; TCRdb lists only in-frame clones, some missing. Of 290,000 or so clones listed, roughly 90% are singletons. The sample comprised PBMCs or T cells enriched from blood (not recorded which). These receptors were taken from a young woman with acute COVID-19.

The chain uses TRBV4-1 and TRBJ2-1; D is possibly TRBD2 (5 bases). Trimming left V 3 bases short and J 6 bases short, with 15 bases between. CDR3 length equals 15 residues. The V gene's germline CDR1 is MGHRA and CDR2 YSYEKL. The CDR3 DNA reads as TGCGCCAGCAGCCAGGGAGTGGGGAGTGGCAATGAGCAGTTCTTC. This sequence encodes CASSQGVGSGNEQFF.

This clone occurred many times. The CDR3 reads CASSLFPGSTTGRSSNTEAFF. CDR3 coding DNA: TGTGCCAGCAGTTTATTTCCAGGGTCCACAACGGGTAGGAGTTCTAACACTGAAGCTTTCTTT. This chain links TRBV28 with TRBJ1-1, with D possibly TRBD1 on 5 matching bases. Germline V gene lookup returns CDR1 MDHEN and CDR2 SYDVKM. The CDR3 loop spans 21 amino acids. V was shortened by 1 base and J by 2 bases, with 29 bases between the two germline ends.

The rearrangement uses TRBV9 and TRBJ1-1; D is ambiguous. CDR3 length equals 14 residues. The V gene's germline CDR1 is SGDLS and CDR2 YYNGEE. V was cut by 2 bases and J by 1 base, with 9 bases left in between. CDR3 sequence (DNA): TGTGCCAGCAGCGTGGTTACACAGAACACTGAAGCTTTCTTT. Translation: CASSVVTQNTEAFF.

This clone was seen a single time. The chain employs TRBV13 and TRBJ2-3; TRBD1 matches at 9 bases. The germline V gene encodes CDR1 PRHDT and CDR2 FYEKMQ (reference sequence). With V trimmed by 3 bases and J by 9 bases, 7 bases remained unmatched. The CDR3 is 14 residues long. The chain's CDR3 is CASSFGQGTVTQYF. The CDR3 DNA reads TGTGCCAGCAGCTTCGGACAGGGGACCGTCACGCAGTATTTT. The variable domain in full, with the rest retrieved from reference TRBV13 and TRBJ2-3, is AAGVIQSPRHLIKEKRETATLKCYPIPRHDTVYWYQQGPGQDPQFLISFYEKMQSDKGSIPDRFSAQQFSDYHSELNMSSLELGDSALYFCASSFGQGTVTQYFGPGTRLTVL.

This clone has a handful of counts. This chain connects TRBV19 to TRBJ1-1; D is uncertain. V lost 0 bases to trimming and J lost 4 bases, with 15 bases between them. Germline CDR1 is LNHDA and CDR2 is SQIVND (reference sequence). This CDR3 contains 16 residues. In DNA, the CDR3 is TGTGCCAGTAGTATAGACGCCGGACTACCCAGCACTGAAGCTTTCTTT. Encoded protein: CASSIDAGLPSTEAFF.

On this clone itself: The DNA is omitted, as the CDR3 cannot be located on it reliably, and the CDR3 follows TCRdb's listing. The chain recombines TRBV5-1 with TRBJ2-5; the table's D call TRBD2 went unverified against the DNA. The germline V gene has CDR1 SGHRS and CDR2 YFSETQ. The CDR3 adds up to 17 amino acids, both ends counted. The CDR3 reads CASSSSGLAGVPETQYF.

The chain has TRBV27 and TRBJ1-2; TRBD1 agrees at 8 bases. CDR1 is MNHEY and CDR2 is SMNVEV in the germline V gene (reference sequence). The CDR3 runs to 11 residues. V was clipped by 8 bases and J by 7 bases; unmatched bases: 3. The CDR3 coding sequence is TGTGCCAGCGGAACAGGGGGTGGCTACACCTTC. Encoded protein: CASGTGGGYTF.

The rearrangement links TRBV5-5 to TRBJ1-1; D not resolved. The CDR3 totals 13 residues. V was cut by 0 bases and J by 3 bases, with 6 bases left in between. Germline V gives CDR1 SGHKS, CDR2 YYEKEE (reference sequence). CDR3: CASSLVLYTEAFF. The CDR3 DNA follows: TGTGCCAGCAGCTTGGTACTGTACACTGAAGCTTTCTTT.

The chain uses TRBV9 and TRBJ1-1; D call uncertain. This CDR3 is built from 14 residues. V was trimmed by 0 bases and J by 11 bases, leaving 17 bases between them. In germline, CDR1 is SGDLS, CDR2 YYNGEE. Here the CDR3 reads CASSVERIIGEAFF. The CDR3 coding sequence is TGTGCCAGCAGCGTAGAGAGGATTATCGGTGAGGCTTTCTTT.

CDR3 protein: CASSFGGRETQYF. The CDR3 DNA reads as TGTGCCAGCAGCTTCGGCGGGAGGGAGACCCAGTACTTC. The rearrangement joins TRBV7-3 to TRBJ2-5; 8 bases are shared with TRBD2. Per germline, CDR1 SGHTA and CDR2 FQGTGA. CDR3 size: 13 residues. J gave up 5 bases and V 3 bases, and 2 bases lay outside the gene matches.

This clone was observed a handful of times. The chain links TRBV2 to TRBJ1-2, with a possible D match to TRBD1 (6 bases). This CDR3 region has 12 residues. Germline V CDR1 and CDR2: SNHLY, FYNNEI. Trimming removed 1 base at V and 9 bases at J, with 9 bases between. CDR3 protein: CASSEERGSYTF. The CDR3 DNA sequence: TGTGCCAGCAGTGAAGAAAGGGGGAGCTACACCTTC.

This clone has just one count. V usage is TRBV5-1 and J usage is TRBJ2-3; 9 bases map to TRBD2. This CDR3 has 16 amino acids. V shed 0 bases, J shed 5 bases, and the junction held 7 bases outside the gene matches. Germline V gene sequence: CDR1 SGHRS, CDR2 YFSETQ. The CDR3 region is CASSLATGLAVDTQYF. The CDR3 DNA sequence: TGCGCCAGCAGCTTGGCCACGGGACTAGCAGTAGATACGCAGTATTTT.

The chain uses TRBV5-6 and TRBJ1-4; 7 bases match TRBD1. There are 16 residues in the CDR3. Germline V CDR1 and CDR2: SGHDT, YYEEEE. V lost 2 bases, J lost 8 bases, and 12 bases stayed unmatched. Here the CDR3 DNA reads TGTGCCAGCAGCTTCCTCGGGACAGAGGACCAGGAAAAACTGTTTTTT. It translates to CASSFLGTEDQEKLFF.

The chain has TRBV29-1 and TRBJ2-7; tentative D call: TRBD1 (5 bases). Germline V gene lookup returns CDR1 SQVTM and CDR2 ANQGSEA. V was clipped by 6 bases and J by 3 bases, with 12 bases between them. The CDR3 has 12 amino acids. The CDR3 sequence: CSVLRDSYEQYF. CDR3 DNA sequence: TGCAGCGTCCTACGCGACAGCTACGAGCAGTACTTC.

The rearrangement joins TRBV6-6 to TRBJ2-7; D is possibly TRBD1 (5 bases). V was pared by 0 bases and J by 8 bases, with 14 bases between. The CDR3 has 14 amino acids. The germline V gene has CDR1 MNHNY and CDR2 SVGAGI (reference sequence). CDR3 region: CASSYSGRDYQQYF. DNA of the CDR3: TGTGCCAGCAGTTACTCCGGCAGGGATTACCAGCAGTACTTC.

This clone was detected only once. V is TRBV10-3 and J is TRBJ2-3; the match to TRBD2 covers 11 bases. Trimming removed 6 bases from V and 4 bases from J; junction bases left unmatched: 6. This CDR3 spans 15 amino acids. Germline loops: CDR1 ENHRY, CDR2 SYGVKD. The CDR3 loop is CAIRLAGGRADTQYF. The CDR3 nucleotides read TGTGCCATCAGATTAGCGGGAGGGCGGGCAGATACGCAGTATTTT.

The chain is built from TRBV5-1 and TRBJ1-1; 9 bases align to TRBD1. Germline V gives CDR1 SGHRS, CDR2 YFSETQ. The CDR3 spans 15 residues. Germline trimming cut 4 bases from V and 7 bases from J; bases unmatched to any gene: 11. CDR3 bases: TGCGCCAGCAGCCGAGGGGACAGGGATAAAAATGAAGCTTTCTTT. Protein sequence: CASSRGDRDKNEAFF.